The rows below give T cell receptor beta chains drawn from one sample of a study of cytomegalovirus exposure and HLA in healthy donors. The protocol was immunoSEQ multiplex PCR, while the TCRdb copy is restricted to in-frame clones and leaves out a portion. This listing includes some 48,000 clones. The material sequenced was PBMCs. These receptors originate from a man aged 35 to 55 in good health and CMV-seropositive. Both conserved end residues are trimmed from each CDR3.

v_call	cdr3_aa
TRBV10-3	AITDDRNTEAF
TRBV5-1	ASSLEQGAYEQY
TRBV7-9	ASSPQSNTEAF
TRBV9	ASSGSGTVAETQY
TRBV7-8	ASSLSSGGNIQY
TRBV13	ASSHSSEQY
TRBV4-3	ASSLNGVWGTDTQY
TRBV6-1	ASSEGTSHYEQY
TRBV28	ASSLQGGEQY
TRBV5-6	ASSLGTGSAQETQY
TRBV9	ASSGRQGQTEAF
TRBV4-2	ASSPGTPSHQPQH
TRBV5-1	ASSWARLGQGNTGELF
TRBV7-2	ASSWGNSNQPQH
TRBV7-8	ASSPGSSYNSPLH
TRBV5-1	ASSHGLAGRSEQF
TRBV11-3	ASSASGTRNYEQY
TRBV5-4	ASSLGTGGLRNTEAF
TRBV4-2	ASSQDLTGDTQY
TRBV2	ASSDPAGNNYGYT
TRBV5-6	ASSDSGGYTEAF
TRBV28	ASSPRGGNLWEQF
TRBV5-1	ASSQTAGHGYT
TRBV18	ASSPIAGVGYEQY
TRBV6-5	ASRRRGDEKLF
TRBV14	ASSQRVDTQY